These T cell receptor beta chains were read from a single sample in a study of vaccination and CD4 T cells after COVID-19. MiXCR, run by TCRdb on the PCR reads, gives a single entry per CDR3 protein. This sample carries about 23,000 distinct CDR3 sequences, roughly 44% of them seen once, and the ten largest clones take about 19%. These receptors' targets are unknown. Material: CD4+ T cells from blood, cultured in vitro, obtained before SARS-CoV-2 vaccination. The receptors originated from a human donor who received a COVID-19 vaccine. The CDR3 runs from the conserved cysteine through the conserved F or W. D genes are given only for firm matches. Part of the rows lack a size; the others show once, few, many or a class for expanded clones.

abundance | d_gene | j_gene | v_gene | CDR3aa | CDR3nt
. | . | TRBJ1-2 | TRBV7-8 | CASSLETGTNYGYTF | TGTGCCAGCAGCTTAGAAACGGGGACTAACTATGGCTACACCTTC
. | TRBD1 | TRBJ1-5 | TRBV12-3/TRBV12-4 | CASSTEITGAQPQHF | TGTGCCAGCAGTACCGAAATTACAGGGGCTCAGCCCCAGCATTTT
. | . | TRBJ2-3 | TRBV20-1 | CSARPSRAGTDTQYF | TGCAGTGCTAGACCATCGCGCGCCGGCACAGATACGCAGTATTTT
few | . | TRBJ2-2 | TRBV30 | CAWTPRGAGELFF | TGTGCCTGGACCCCCCGCGGGGCCGGGGAGCTGTTTTTT
. | . | TRBJ1-3 | TRBV25-1 | CASSEYAGAGNTIYF | TGTGCCAGCAGTGAATATGCGGGGGCGGGAAACACCATATATTTT
. | TRBD1 | TRBJ1-2 | TRBV27 | CASSALVDRGRGNYGYTF | TGTGCCAGCAGCGCGCTGGTGGACAGGGGGCGTGGAAACTATGGCTACACCTTC
. | . | TRBJ1-5 | TRBV2 | CASSEGGIRGNQPQHF | TGTGCCAGCAGTGAAGGCGGGATTAGGGGCAATCAGCCCCAGCATTTT
few | . | TRBJ1-6 | TRBV25-1 | CASSEFPTVSPLHF | TGTGCCAGCAGTGAATTTCCGACAGTTTCACCCCTCCACTTT
few | . | TRBJ1-1 | TRBV20-1 | CSARDTTPQWAFF | TGCAGTGCTAGAGATACGACACCCCAATGGGCTTTCTTT
few | . | TRBJ1-1 | TRBV5-1 | CASSLTGSINTEAFF | TGCGCCAGCAGCCTAACAGGGTCCATTAACACTGAAGCTTTCTTT
. | TRBD1 | TRBJ2-3 | TRBV5-1 | CASSLILRDRGQDTQYF | TGCGCCAGCAGCTTGATACTCAGGGACAGGGGTCAAGATACGCAGTATTTT
few | TRBD1 | TRBJ2-7 | TRBV2 | CASSNGQGSYEQYF | TGTGCCAGCAGCAACGGACAGGGTTCCTACGAGCAGTACTTC
few | TRBD1 | TRBJ2-7 | TRBV30 | CAWKPPRQGRLGEQYF | TGTGCCTGGAAGCCCCCCCGACAGGGTCGGTTGGGCGAGCAGTACTTC
. | . | TRBJ2-7 | TRBV5-1 | CASRPGFANYEQYF | TGCGCCAGCCGGCCGGGATTCGCTAACTACGAGCAGTACTTC
. | . | TRBJ1-5 | TRBV30 | CAWGQLGQPQHF | TGTGCCTGGGGACAGCTAGGTCAGCCCCAGCATTTT
few | TRBD2 | TRBJ2-7 | TRBV7-2 | CASSTRGGLGEQYF | TGTGCCAGCAGCACGCGGGGGGGCCTAGGCGAGCAGTACTTC
few | . | TRBJ1-3 | TRBV7-8 | CASSLVLGHGTAGNTIYF | TGTGCCAGCAGCTTAGTTTTAGGACACGGGACGGCTGGAAACACCATATATTTT
once | . | TRBJ1-1 | TRBV19 | CASSQTANTEAFF | TGTGCCAGTAGTCAGACAGCGAACACTGAAGCTTTCTTT
few | . | TRBJ1-6 | TRBV7-2 | CASSYSPPAPLHF | TGTGCCAGCAGCTACAGTCCGCCAGCACCCCTCCACTTT
. | TRBD2 | TRBJ2-5 | TRBV7-8 | CASSSGTRETQYF | TGTGCCAGCAGCTCGGGGACTAGAGAGACCCAGTACTTC
. | . | TRBJ1-1 | TRBV7-9 | CASSLGGGEDTEAFF | TGTGCCAGCAGCTTGGGGGGGGGTGAGGACACTGAAGCTTTCTTT
. | . | TRBJ1-6 | TRBV7-2 | CASSLFSLLGSGHLNSPLHF | TGTGCCAGCAGCTTGTTCTCACTCTTGGGATCGGGACACCTTAATTCACCCCTCCACTTT
few | TRBD1 | TRBJ1-2 | TRBV10-3 | CAISGRDSYGYTF | TGTGCCATCAGTGGCCGGGACAGCTATGGCTACACCTTC
. | TRBD1 | TRBJ1-2 | TRBV6-1 | CASSPPRRGQGVDGYTF | TGTGCCAGCAGTCCACCCCGACGCGGACAGGGAGTGGATGGCTACACCTTC
few | . | TRBJ2-5 | TRBV7-9 | CASSLGLITARETQYF | TGTGCCAGCAGCTTAGGACTCATCACGGCGCGAGAGACCCAGTACTTC
few | TRBD2 | TRBJ2-7 | TRBV2 | CASSRGLAASYEQYF | TGTGCCAGCAGCCGGGGACTAGCGGCCTCCTACGAGCAGTACTTC
few | . | TRBJ1-2 | TRBV2 | CASSEVRITNYGYTF | TGTGCCAGCAGTGAAGTGAGGATTACTAACTATGGCTACACCTTC
few | TRBD2 | TRBJ2-1 | TRBV20-1 | CSANGLAGFEQFF | TGCAGTGCTAACGGACTAGCGGGGTTTGAGCAGTTCTTC
few | TRBD2 | TRBJ2-5 | TRBV11-3 | CASSSYSGGPQETQYF | TGTGCCAGCAGCTCCTATAGCGGGGGACCCCAAGAGACCCAGTACTTC
few | TRBD1 | TRBJ1-5 | TRBV10-2 | CASRDRGPSNQPQHF | TGCGCCAGCAGGGACAGGGGGCCAAGCAATCAGCCCCAGCATTTT
few | . | TRBJ1-1 | TRBV15 | CATSRVYVGAGEAFF | TGTGCCACCAGCAGAGTTTATGTCGGGGCCGGTGAAGCTTTCTTT
. | . | TRBJ1-1 | TRBV19 | CASSRGGGVNTEAFF | TGTGCCAGTAGCAGGGGCGGGGGGGTGAACACTGAAGCTTTCTTT
few | . | TRBJ1-6 | TRBV6-5 | CASSYSSSGSSYNSPLHF | TGTGCCAGCAGTTACTCGAGCTCCGGGAGCTCCTATAATTCACCCCTCCACTTT
. | . | TRBJ1-5 | TRBV15 | CATSREPRSNQPQHF | TGTGCCACCAGCAGAGAGCCCAGAAGCAATCAGCCCCAGCATTTT
. | TRBD2 | TRBJ2-2 | TRBV30 | CAWSTTSGGAGELFF | TGTGCCTGGAGTACGACTAGCGGGGGGGCCGGGGAGCTGTTTTTT
. | TRBD1 | TRBJ1-2 | TRBV15 | CATSRDLMGQNYGYTF | TGTGCCACCAGCAGAGATCTAATGGGACAGAACTATGGCTACACCTTC
. | TRBD2 | TRBJ2-2 | TRBV5-4 | CASSRPGLATTGELFF | TGTGCCAGCAGCCGGCCGGGACTAGCAACCACCGGGGAGCTGTTTTTT
few | TRBD1 | TRBJ1-6 | TRBV6-1 | CASRAGGNSPLHF | TGTGCCAGCAGAGCAGGGGGCAATTCACCCCTCCACTTT
few | TRBD2 | TRBJ2-3 | TRBV20-1 | CSARGLAGRKITDTQYF | TGCAGTGCTCGGGGACTAGCGGGGCGAAAGATCACAGATACGCAGTATTTT
. | . | TRBJ2-2 | TRBV18 | CASSTGNTGELFF | TGTGCCAGCTCAACGGGAAACACCGGGGAGCTGTTTTTT
few | . | TRBJ2-6 | TRBV19 | CASSIRTGFGANVLTF | TGTGCCAGTAGTATAAGGACGGGGTTTGGGGCCAACGTCCTGACTTTC
. | . | TRBJ2-5 | TRBV6-1 | CASTGGGGAGWETQYF | TGTGCCAGCACCGGAGGGGGGGGAGCGGGGTGGGAGACCCAGTACTTC
. | . | TRBJ2-7 | TRBV6-1 | CASSEPRVSVSYEQYF | TGTGCCAGCAGTGAACCTAGGGTCTCGGTGTCCTACGAGCAGTACTTC
few | . | TRBJ2-1 | TRBV20-1 | CSAERALSSYNEQFF | TGCAGTGCTGAGAGGGCCCTGAGCTCCTACAATGAGCAGTTCTTC
. | . | TRBJ1-4 | TRBV20-1 | CSARGGWVDEKLFF | TGCAGTGCTAGAGGCGGTTGGGTGGATGAAAAACTGTTTTTT
. | . | TRBJ1-1 | TRBV9 | CASSVVKATNTEAFF | TGTGCCAGCAGCGTAGTTAAGGCTACGAACACTGAAGCTTTCTTT
. | . | TRBJ2-3 | TRBV2 | CASNPSSSRDTQYF | TGTGCCAGCAACCCAAGTAGTAGTAGGGATACGCAGTATTTT
large | . | TRBJ2-2 | TRBV12-3/TRBV12-4 | CASSSGDTGELFF | TGTGCCAGCAGTTCAGGGGACACCGGGGAGCTGTTTTTT
. | . | TRBJ1-3 | TRBV19 | CASSISTGTGNTIYF | TGTGCCAGTAGTATATCTACGGGGACTGGAAACACCATATATTTT
. | TRBD1 | TRBJ1-1 | TRBV12-3/TRBV12-4 | CASSSWTGGDTEAFF | TGTGCCAGCAGTTCCTGGACAGGGGGCGACACTGAAGCTTTCTTT
. | . | TRBJ1-2 | TRBV20-1 | CSARVPGLAYGYTF | TGCAGTGCTAGAGTCCCGGGACTCGCCTATGGCTACACCTTC
few | TRBD1 | TRBJ1-2 | TRBV6-5 | CASSYWDSYGYTF | TGTGCCAGCAGTTACTGGGACAGCTATGGCTACACCTTC
few | TRBD2 | TRBJ2-3 | TRBV7-3 | CASSRTSGGIDTQYF | TGTGCCAGCAGCCGGACTAGCGGGGGGATAGATACGCAGTATTTT
few | TRBD2 | TRBJ2-7 | TRBV18 | CASSPGLAGTYEQYF | TGTGCCAGCTCACCAGGACTAGCGGGAACCTACGAGCAGTACTTC
. | . | TRBJ2-5 | TRBV24-1 | CATSDWRGRDTQETQYF | TGTGCCACCAGTGATTGGAGGGGCCGGGACACCCAAGAGACCCAGTACTTC
. | TRBD1 | TRBJ2-7 | TRBV29-1 | CSVGTGGTASYEQYF | TGCAGCGTTGGCACAGGGGGGACGGCGTCCTACGAGCAGTACTTC
. | . | TRBJ1-1 | TRBV7-2 | CASSSIWGTEAFF | TGTGCCAGCAGCTCCATCTGGGGGACTGAAGCTTTCTTT
. | TRBD1 | TRBJ1-1 | TRBV9 | CASSVGGQVIGAFF | TGTGCCAGCAGCGTTGGGGGACAGGTTATCGGAGCTTTCTTT
. | . | TRBJ2-5 | TRBV18 | CASSPDRGRQETQYF | TGTGCCAGCTCACCCGACAGAGGGAGACAAGAGACCCAGTACTTC